Each of the 21 T cell receptor beta chains below was sequenced from the same sample in a study of T cell responses to AZD1222 COVID-19 vaccine. The repertoire was sequenced with immunoSEQ multiplex PCR; TCRdb's copy has only in-frame clones and lacks some. Of some 140,000 clones in the sample, roughly 90% were seen once. Sequenced here: peripheral blood, sampled on day 0 of AZD1222 vaccination. These TCRs come from an adult in good health.

The chain joins TRBV18 to TRBJ1-1; D might be TRBD1 (5 bases). Per the germline V gene, CDR1 is KGHSH and CDR2 is LQKENI. This CDR3 spans 15 amino acids. V was pared by 5 bases and J by 2 bases, with 15 bases between. CDR3 coding DNA: TGTGCCAGCTCATCGGCCCAGACAGCCAACACTGAAGCTTTCTTT. It yields the protein CASSSAQTANTEAFF.

This clone was seen a single time. V usage is TRBV4-1 and J usage is TRBJ1-6, with unresolved D. This CDR3 is 15 amino acids long. CDR1 and CDR2 (germline): MGHRA, YSYEKL. The V gene lost 0 bases and the J gene lost 7 bases, with 10 bases spanning the gap. The CDR3 here is CASSQDQASNSPLHF. The CDR3 DNA follows: TGCGCCAGCAGCCAAGATCAGGCGTCCAATTCACCCCTCCACTTT.

V usage is TRBV19 and J usage is TRBJ1-2, with 10 bases aligning to TRBD1. The CDR3 spans 16 residues. Germline values: CDR1 LNHDA, CDR2 SQIVND (reference sequence). After removal of 3 bases from V and 3 bases from J, the junction contained 7 bases not matched to a gene. As DNA, the CDR3 is TGTGCCAGTAGTATCCGACAGGGGGCCGCATACTATGGCTACACCTTC. Translating gives CASSIRQGAAYYGYTF.

V gene TRBV12-3 or TRBV12-4 combines with J gene TRBJ2-4; D is unclear. The CDR3 is made up of 13 amino acids. V was cut by 3 bases and J by 8 bases, with 11 bases left in between. The CDR3 bases are TGTGCCAGCAGTTTGGACGGATCGGACATTCAGTACTTC. Translation gives CASSLDGSDIQYF.

With respect to this clone: This same CDR3 is encoded by further DNA sequences in the sample. The chain joins TRBV19 to TRBJ2-7; 11 bases match TRBD1. The ends lost 2 bases at V and 3 bases at J; junction bases unmatched: 6. This CDR3 has 16 amino acids. The germline V gene has CDR1 LNHDA and CDR2 SQIVND (reference sequence). CDR3 DNA sequence: TGTGCCAGTAGTATACGGGGACAGGGGGGGCGCTACGAGCAGTACTTC. Residues: CASSIRGQGGRYEQYF.

V usage is TRBV7-9 and J usage is TRBJ2-1; TRBD2 is a possible D gene (6 bases). V was cut by 6 bases and J by 3 bases, with 24 bases left in between. The CDR3 loop spans 18 amino acids. Germline lookup yields CDR1 SEHNR and CDR2 FQNEAQ (reference sequence). This chain's CDR3 is CASSHEPGTGVLYNEQFF. CDR3 nucleotides: TGTGCCAGCAGTCATGAGCCGGGGACGGGGGTCCTCTACAATGAGCAGTTCTTC.

The V gene is TRBV18, the J gene TRBJ2-7; D unresolved. This CDR3 is built from 12 residues. Between the trimmed V and J ends, which lost 6 bases and 5 bases, there was a span of 11 bases. Germline CDR1 KGHSH, CDR2 LQKENI. The CDR3 region is CASSPSSNEQYF. CDR3 in DNA: TGTGCCAGCTCCCCTTCCTCGAACGAGCAGTACTTC.

This rearrangement joins TRBV19 to TRBJ2-5, with D maybe TRBD2 (5 bases). There are 14 residues in the CDR3. Germline loops: CDR1 LNHDA, CDR2 SQIVND (reference sequence). Trimming took off 1 base at V and 1 base at J, with 7 bases between the two ends. Here the CDR3 DNA reads TGTGCCAGTAGTATAGGAGGGATCCAAGAGACCCAGTACTTC. Its translation is CASSIGGIQETQYF. The full variable domain, rest sourced from reference TRBV19 and TRBJ2-5, is DGGITQSPKYLFRKEGQNVTLSCEQNLNHDAMYWYRQDPGQGLRLIYYSQIVNDFQKGDIAEGYSVSREKKESFPLTVTSAQKNPTAFYLCASSIGGIQETQYFGPGTRLLVL.

This chain links TRBV5-1 with TRBJ2-3, with TRBD2 matching 10 bases. The CDR3 runs to 16 residues. V was clipped by 0 bases and J by 3 bases; unmatched bases: 4. Germline assignment: CDR1 SGHRS and CDR2 YFSETQ. The CDR3 reads CASSLEGTSATDTQYF. CDR3 DNA sequence: TGCGCCAGCAGCTTGGAAGGGACTAGCGCGACAGATACGCAGTATTTT.

The V and J genes are TRBV5-1 and TRBJ2-1; the D gene is possibly TRBD1 (6 bases). Germline CDR1 is SGHRS and CDR2 is YFSETQ. Trimming left V 0 bases short and J 8 bases short, with 9 bases between. The CDR3 spans 13 residues. CDR3 in DNA: TGCGCCAGCAGCTTGGCAGGGGCGGATGAGCAGTTCTTC. The encoded protein is CASSLAGADEQFF. Using reference TRBV5-1 and TRBJ2-1 for the parts outside the CDR3, the full variable domain is KAGVTQTPRYLIKTRGQQVTLSCSPISGHRSVSWYQQTPGQGLQFLFEYFSETQRNKGNFPGRFSGRQFSNSRSEMNVSTLELGDSALYLCASSLAGADEQFFGPGTRLTVL.

The chain combines TRBV5-1 with TRBJ2-1; D gene ambiguous. The CDR3 sequence is 17 residues long. V lost 3 bases and J lost 0, with 16 bases in between. The germline gives CDR1 SGHRS, CDR2 YFSETQ. The CDR3 loop reads CASSSELTSSSYNEQFF. CDR3 DNA: TGCGCCAGCAGCTCCGAGCTTACATCGAGCTCCTACAATGAGCAGTTCTTC.

CDR3 residues: CASKGRMNTEAFF. CDR3 sequence (DNA): TGTGCCAGCAAGGGACGAATGAACACTGAAGCTTTCTTT. The V and J genes are TRBV4-2 and TRBJ1-1, with a weak D call TRBD1 (5 bases). Germline CDR1 LGHNA, CDR2 YNFKEQ. There are 13 residues in the CDR3. V was clipped by 7 bases and J by 0 bases, with 9 bases between them.

For the CDR3, the DNA is TGTGCCAGCAGGCCCGGGCCCGATCAGCCCCAGCATTTT. Its translation: CASRPGPDQPQHF. The rearrangement links TRBV27 to TRBJ1-5; D not certain. Between the trimmed V and J ends, which lost 6 bases and 5 bases, there was a span of 11 bases. The CDR3 is 13 amino acids. Germline assignment: CDR1 MNHEY and CDR2 SMNVEV (reference sequence).

The chain carries TRBV3-1 (or the pseudogene TRBV3-2) and TRBJ2-3, with 7 bases aligning to TRBD2. The germline V gene encodes CDR1 LGHDT and CDR2 YNNKEL (reference sequence). The CDR3 extends over 17 amino acids. The V gene end was trimmed by 3 bases and the J gene end by 2 bases; junction bases not matched to a gene: 11. The DNA for the CDR3 is TGTGCCAGCAGCCATATACGGGACTACCTCCTCACAGATACGCAGTATTTT. Encoded protein: CASSHIRDYLLTDTQYF.

This clone was observed a handful of times. V is TRBV28 and J is TRBJ1-1; D remains unclear. CDR3 length equals 11 residues. V was shortened by 2 bases and J by 12 bases, with 10 bases between the two germline ends. The germline V gene encodes CDR1 MDHEN and CDR2 SYDVKM. The CDR3 DNA sequence: TGTGCCAGCAGTTTAAACGCAGCTCCTTTCTTT. Its protein is CASSLNAAPFF.

The chain carries TRBV6-1 and TRBJ1-2; D possibly corresponds to TRBD1 (6 bases). Germline V lookup: CDR1 MNHNS, CDR2 SASEGT. The CDR3 consists of 14 residues. V lost 0 bases and J 6 bases, leaving 11 bases between the germline ends. CDR3 in DNA: TGTGCCAGCAGTGAAGCCCAGGGGCTGGATGGCTACACCTTC. This translates into CASSEAQGLDGYTF.

The chain employs TRBV19 and TRBJ1-3, with TRBD1 as a possible D gene (5 bases). This CDR3 is built from 15 residues. CDR1 and CDR2 from the germline V gene are LNHDA and SQIVND (reference sequence). The V and J ends lost 7 bases and 0 bases respectively, with 13 bases between them. The CDR3 reads CASTSRGYSGNTIYF. In DNA, the CDR3 is TGTGCCAGTACTAGTAGGGGCTACTCTGGAAACACCATATATTTT.

This clone was found once. This rearrangement joins TRBV27 to TRBJ2-3; 8 bases line up with TRBD1. Per germline, CDR1 MNHEY and CDR2 SMNVEV (reference sequence). The CDR3 spans 13 residues. V dropped 7 bases and J dropped 3; count of bases not matched to a gene: 3. Here the CDR3 reads CASNRQGTDTQYF. CDR3 bases: TGTGCCAGCAATCGACAGGGGACAGATACGCAGTATTTT.

The V and J genes are TRBV9 and TRBJ1-2; D not resolved. CDR1 is SGDLS, CDR2 YYNGEE, per germline. This CDR3 is 14 amino acids long. V lost 2 bases, J lost 1 base, and 9 bases lay in between. This CDR3 reads CASSVTYSNYGYTF. The CDR3 region has the DNA TGTGCCAGCAGCGTTACATACAGTAACTATGGCTACACCTTC.

J is TRBJ1-2 and V is TRBV7-9, with 7 bases lining up with TRBD1. CDR1 and CDR2 from the germline V gene are SEHNR and FQNEAQ (reference sequence). The CDR3 extends over 12 amino acids. Germline trimming cut 8 bases from V and 6 bases from J; bases unmatched to any gene: 6. The CDR3 nucleotides read TGTGCCAGCGAGGGGGCAGGGGATGGCTACACCTTC. Encoded protein: CASEGAGDGYTF.

This rearrangement joins TRBV2 to TRBJ1-2; 9 bases map to TRBD1. The V and J ends lost 6 bases and 4 bases, in that order; junction bases with no gene match: 12. The CDR3 is made up of 16 amino acids. Germline lookup yields CDR1 SNHLY and CDR2 FYNNEI. In nucleotides, the CDR3 is TGTGCCAGCAGGGGTCCCGGGACAGGGTCGGGCTATGGCTACACCTTC. Protein product: CASRGPGTGSGYGYTF.